The 17 T cell receptor beta chains below come from one sample, sequenced in a study of T-cell reconstitution after alpha-beta-depleted transplantation in children. The TCRbeta library incorporated unique molecular identifiers. MiXCR, applied by TCRdb to the PCR reads, yields one record per CDR3 protein. The table lists about 200,000 distinct CDR3 sequences, roughly 15% of them singletons, with about 12% in the top ten. The sequencing here drew on PBMCs from the stem cell graft donor, taken from the stem cell graft. The origin of the receptors is a human donor who donated a stem cell graft to a child with acute lymphoblastic leukemia.

The gene calls are TRBV19 and TRBJ1-2; TRBD1 might be the D (5 bases). CDR1 and CDR2 from the germline V gene are LNHDA and SQIVND (reference sequence). The V gene lost 5 bases and the J gene lost 5 bases, with 9 bases spanning the gap. The CDR3 has 12 amino acids. CDR3 sequence reads: CASSSGWYGYTF. For the CDR3, the DNA is TGTGCCAGTAGTTCAGGGTGGTATGGCTACACCTTC.

This sequence joins TRBV28 and TRBJ2-1; TRBD2 might be the D (6 bases). The CDR3 runs to 16 residues. V lost 3 bases and J 10 bases, leaving 22 bases between the germline ends. Germline lookup yields CDR1 MDHEN and CDR2 SYDVKM. The CDR3 loop is CASSFAGTSAIREQFF. The CDR3 bases are TGTGCCAGCAGTTTTGCCGGGACTTCGGCAATAAGGGAGCAGTTCTTC.

This clonotype was counted many times. V is TRBV20-1 and J is TRBJ2-5, with 7 positions matching TRBD2. The CDR3 sequence is 13 residues long. CDR1 and CDR2 (germline): DFQATT, SNEGSKA (reference sequence). The V segment lost 2 bases and the J segment 7 bases; nucleotides outside the gene matches: 7. CDR3 nucleotides: TGCAGTGCTAGAAGCGGGAACCCTCGGACCCAGTACTTC. Protein: CSARSGNPRTQYF.

This clonotype was seen at least ten times. The chain carries TRBV19 and TRBJ2-1; possibly TRBD1 for D (6 bases). CDR1 LNHDA and CDR2 SQIVND come from the germline V gene (reference sequence). V lost 7 bases and J lost 0, with 25 bases in between. The CDR3 extends over 19 amino acids. The CDR3 reads CASKGWRKGERSSYNEQFF. In DNA, the CDR3 is TGTGCCAGTAAGGGGTGGCGTAAGGGGGAGCGAAGCTCCTACAATGAGCAGTTCTTC.

This clonotype showed up many times. The rearrangement joins TRBV7-6 to TRBJ2-7; D remains ambiguous. The CDR3 length is 14 residues. Between the trimmed V and J ends, which lost 0 bases and 2 bases, there was a span of 8 bases. Germline V gives CDR1 SGHVS, CDR2 FNYEAQ. As DNA, the CDR3 is TGTGCCAGCAGCTTAGCGGTTGGGACCTACGAGCAGTACTTC. Amino acid sequence: CASSLAVGTYEQYF.

This clonotype appeared many times. The chain is built from TRBV28 and TRBJ2-3; D not certain. The CDR3 has 15 amino acids. CDR1 MDHEN and CDR2 SYDVKM come from the germline V gene. The V and J ends lost 5 bases and 1 base respectively, with 13 bases between them. The CDR3 nucleotides read TGTGCCAGCAGTCCCTACCAGGCTGGCACAGATACGCAGTATTTT. The encoded protein is CASSPYQAGTDTQYF.

As concerns this clonotype: A much larger clone is a single base away; this may be a read error. This chain uses TRBV5-1 with TRBJ2-2, with 9 bases fitting TRBD1. CDR1 is SGHRS, CDR2 YFSETQ, per germline. The CDR3 covers 15 residues. The ends lost 6 bases at V and 4 bases at J; junction bases unmatched: 7. The CDR3 region has the DNA TGCGCCAGCACCCTACAGGGGGCTGGCACCGGGGAGCTGTTTTTT. Its translation: CASTLQGAGTGELFF.

This clonotype was detected many times. The CDR3 loop reads CASSLGGTSGDTQYF. CDR3 in DNA: TGTGCCAGCAGTTTAGGTGGGACTAGCGGAGATACGCAGTATTTT. J is TRBJ2-3 and V is TRBV12-3 or TRBV12-4, with 11 bases fitting TRBD2. This CDR3 spans 15 amino acids. The V and J ends lost 1 base and 5 bases, in that order; junction bases with no gene match: 2.

This clonotype was detected many times. This chain connects TRBV12-3 or TRBV12-4 to TRBJ2-7, with TRBD2 matching 7 bases. The CDR3 length is 13 residues. V was pared by 7 bases and J by 3 bases, with 6 bases of the junction left unmatched. The CDR3 sequence: CASNPGLDYEQYF. For the CDR3, the DNA is TGTGCCAGCAACCCAGGACTAGACTACGAGCAGTACTTC.

This clonotype was observed at least ten times. The rearrangement links TRBV5-4 to TRBJ2-1; tentatively, D is TRBD1 (7 bases). This CDR3 region has 14 residues. Germline V gene sequence: CDR1 SGHNT, CDR2 YYREEE (reference sequence). V was cut by 6 bases and J by 8 bases, with 18 bases left in between. Written as DNA, the CDR3 is TGTGCCAGCAAGGCGGGACAAGGGGGCCATGAGCAGTTCTTC. Amino acids: CASKAGQGGHEQFF.

The rearrangement links TRBV5-1 to TRBJ2-3, with 7 bases matching TRBD1. Trimming removed 0 bases from V and 9 bases from J; junction bases left unmatched: 4. The CDR3 length is 13 residues. The V gene's germline CDR1 is SGHRS and CDR2 YFSETQ. As DNA, the CDR3 is TGCGCCAGCAGCTTGGAGCAGGGGGACACGCAGTATTTT. Amino acids: CASSLEQGDTQYF.

This clonotype was seen a few times. The chain carries TRBV30 and TRBJ1-1, with D maybe TRBD1 (5 bases). The germline CDR1 and CDR2 sequences are GTSNPN and SVGIG (reference sequence). V was trimmed by 5 bases and J by 3 bases, leaving 13 bases between them. The CDR3 is 13 amino acids. The CDR3 loop is CAWSGTGDTEAFF. In DNA form, the CDR3 reads TGTGCCTGGTCCGGGACGGGTGACACTGAAGCTTTCTTT.

This chain uses TRBV7-6 with TRBJ1-3; no firm D call. The CDR3 totals 13 residues. CDR1 SGHVS and CDR2 FNYEAQ come from the germline V gene. With 6 bases removed from V and 2 bases from J, the gap between germline ends came to 8 bases. CDR3 amino acids: CASSPLTGNTIYF. CDR3 sequence (DNA): TGTGCCAGCAGTCCTCTAACTGGAAACACCATATATTTT.

This clonotype has more than one count but fewer than ten. This chain uses TRBV3-1 with TRBJ1-1; D is ambiguous. The ends were cut back, 3 bases at V and 2 bases at J, with 13 bases in the middle. In germline, CDR1 is LGHDT, CDR2 YNNKEL (reference sequence). CDR3 length: 15 residues. The CDR3 DNA is TGTGCCAGCAGCCACTTTACCGGGATTAACACTGAAGCTTTCTTT. It yields the protein CASSHFTGINTEAFF.

In this sample, this clonotype turned up many times. The gene calls are TRBV7-8 and TRBJ1-2; D not certain. The germline gives CDR1 SGHVS, CDR2 FQNEAQ. The CDR3 runs 13 residues. V dropped 0 bases and J dropped 5 bases, with 7 bases sitting between them. The CDR3 coding sequence is TGTGCCAGCAGCTTAGCGACGGAGTATGGCTACACCTTC. Its protein is CASSLATEYGYTF.

The sample holds many counts of this clonotype. The chain uses TRBV6-5 and TRBJ2-7; TRBD1 matches at 8 bases. The CDR3 totals 14 residues. The V gene's germline CDR1 is MNHEY and CDR2 SVGAGI. With 5 bases clipped from V and 1 base from J, the junction kept 4 bases outside the gene matches. The CDR3 DNA reads TGTGCCAGCAGTACACGACAGGGGTCCTACGAGCAGTACTTC. Protein: CASSTRQGSYEQYF.

This chain links TRBV20-1 with TRBJ2-7, with D possibly TRBD2 on 6 matching bases. Trimming shortened V by 3 bases and J by 0 bases, and 12 bases separated the two germline ends. The CDR3 is 14 residues long. Germline CDR1 and CDR2: DFQATT and SNEGSKA (reference sequence). The CDR3 bases are TGCAGTGCTAGTACTGGGGGGAGCTCCTACGAGCAGTACTTC. Protein: CSASTGGSSYEQYF.